This T cell receptor (beta chain) was sequenced during a study of T cell responses to AZD1222 COVID-19 vaccine. Notes on the study in general: Donors, mostly white British, included more females; clonal diversity was possibly underestimated. Just a handful of AZD1222 recipients tested seropositive at baseline. Repertoire sampling happened only post peak T cell response.

Sequenced by immunoSEQ multiplex PCR; TCRdb stores in-frame clones only, minus some. The sample contains about 55,000 clones, approximately 88% of which appear only once. The CDR3 has 14 amino acids. Trimming shortened V by 5 bases and J by 6 bases, and 13 bases separated the two germline ends. The germline V gene has CDR1 SGHTA and CDR2 FQGTGA. With respect to this clone: Its antigen is still unknown.

The clonotype was recovered from an adult in good health. Material: peripheral blood, obtained on day 0 of AZD1222 vaccination. This rearrangement joins TRBV7-3 to TRBJ2-2; D not resolved. The CDR3 DNA reads as TGTGCCAGCAGCCCCGGGTACGGGCCCGGGGAGCTGTTTTTT. It yields the protein CASSPGYGPGELFF. Supplemented by reference TRBV7-3 and TRBJ2-2, the full variable domain reads GAGVSQTPSNKVTEKGKYVELRCDPISGHTALYWYRQSLGQGPEFLIYFQGTGAADDSGLPNDRFFAVRPEGSVSTLKIQRTERGDSAVYLCASSPGYGPGELFFGEGSRLTVL.